The 21 T cell receptor beta chains in this list originate from one sample, sequenced in a study of T cells in Graves' hyperthyroidism and ophthalmopathy. RNA transcripts yielded amplified TCR beta CDR3 regions. Primed by the HTBI set, a first-round RT-PCR was run on the TCR CDR3. TCRdb re-called the multiplex PCR reads with MiXCR, one entry per CDR3 protein. The table lists 450,000 to 550,000 distinct CDR3 sequences, around 24% of them singletons, with roughly 12% in the top ten. Sequences were obtained from blood. These receptors came from a woman aged 25 to 39 with Graves' ophthalmopathy.

The chain joins TRBV5-1 to TRBJ2-5; 10 bases line up with TRBD1. Trimming cost V 1 base and J 1 base; bases outside gene matches: 4. Germline V lookup: CDR1 SGHRS, CDR2 YFSETQ. The CDR3 contains 16 residues. The chain's CDR3 is CASSLMGQGIQETQYF. For the CDR3, the DNA is TGCGCCAGCAGCTTGATGGGACAGGGGATCCAAGAGACCCAGTACTTC.

This clonotype was observed many times. The chain is built from TRBV7-9 and TRBJ1-1; TRBD1 might be the D (5 bases). Trimming pared 3 bases from V and 7 bases from J, leaving 9 bases between. Germline V gene lookup returns CDR1 SEHNR and CDR2 FQNEAQ (reference sequence). There are 12 residues in the CDR3. The chain's CDR3 is CASSFETDEAFF. In nucleotides, the CDR3 is TGTGCCAGCAGCTTCGAGACAGATGAAGCTTTCTTT.

The table lists this clonotype with many counts. The CDR3 sequence is CSAWDLRNYGYTF. The CDR3 region has the DNA TGCAGTGCTTGGGACTTACGAAACTATGGCTACACCTTC. The gene calls are TRBV20-1 and TRBJ1-2, with D possibly TRBD1 on 5 matching bases. Trimming took 5 bases from V and 2 from J, leaving 12 bases between them. CDR3 length: 13 amino acids. The germline V gene has CDR1 DFQATT and CDR2 SNEGSKA (reference sequence).

This clonotype was counted ten times or more. V gene TRBV15 combines with J gene TRBJ2-7; 9 nucleotides align to TRBD2. Losses at the gene ends were 2 bases for V and 7 bases for J; bases not matched to a gene: 3. Germline CDR1 and CDR2: LNHNV and YYDKDF (reference sequence). The CDR3 consists of 13 residues. The CDR3 DNA follows: TGTGCCACCAGCAGATCCCTAGCGGGGGAGCAGTACTTC. Encoded protein: CATSRSLAGEQYF.

This clonotype was picked up many times. A much larger clone differs from this one at a single base, so this may be a read error. This chain joins TRBV12-3 or TRBV12-4 and TRBJ2-5; 9 nucleotides align to TRBD2. CDR3 length: 14 residues. After removal of 7 bases from V and 12 bases from J, the junction contained 15 bases not matched to a gene. The CDR3 DNA is TGTGCCAGCACTAACTGGCCTAGCGGGGTTACCAAGTACTTC. The encoded protein is CASTNWPSGVTKYF.

This chain connects TRBV25-1 to TRBJ2-5; D ambiguous. V was shortened by 4 bases and J by 2 bases, with 14 bases between the two germline ends. Germline V gene data show CDR1 as MGHDK and CDR2 as SYGVNS. The CDR3 totals 15 residues. In DNA form, the CDR3 reads TGTGCCAGCAGTGGAGGAAGGTACAAACAAGAGACCCAGTACTTC. This sequence encodes CASSGGRYKQETQYF.

In this sample, this clonotype turned up many times. This chain connects TRBV7-9 to TRBJ1-2; D is uncertain. The CDR3 runs 16 residues. CDR1 is SEHNR and CDR2 is FQNEAQ in the germline V gene (reference sequence). Trimming took 0 bases from V and 4 from J, leaving 15 bases between them. The DNA for the CDR3 is TGTGCCAGCAGCTTAGCGAGAAGTTTAGAGCCCTATGGCTACACCTTC. As protein: CASSLARSLEPYGYTF.

In its sample, this clonotype was seen many times. The V gene is TRBV27, the J gene TRBJ2-7; D is undetermined. Germline assignment: CDR1 MNHEY and CDR2 SMNVEV (reference sequence). The ends were cut back, 5 bases at V and 3 bases at J, with 14 bases in the middle. CDR3 length equals 14 residues. The CDR3 DNA reads TGTGCCAGCAGTATTAGCCCCACCAACTACGAGCAGTACTTC. Translation: CASSISPTNYEQYF.

This clonotype was seen a handful of times. The V gene is TRBV5-1, the J gene TRBJ2-2, with a possible D match to TRBD2 (6 bases). The germline V and J ends were trimmed by 1 base and 1 base, with 8 bases remaining between them. Germline V gene lookup returns CDR1 SGHRS and CDR2 YFSETQ. The CDR3 has 15 residues. The CDR3 reads CASSLTGENTGELFF. DNA of the CDR3: TGCGCCAGCAGCTTGACGGGGGAGAACACCGGGGAGCTGTTTTTT.

In this sample, this clonotype turned up many times. The J gene is TRBJ1-1, the V gene TRBV11-2, with unresolved D. The V gene lost 2 bases and the J gene lost 11 bases, with 9 bases spanning the gap. The CDR3 has 11 residues. Germline V CDR1 and CDR2: SGHAT, FQNNGV. The CDR3 DNA reads as TGTGCCAGCAGCTTAAGAGGCACGGCTTTCTTT. Translated, it gives CASSLRGTAFF.

This clonotype has just a few counts. This rearrangement joins TRBV20-1 to TRBJ1-5, with 8 bases lining up with TRBD1. This CDR3 is built from 13 residues. Trimming at V came to 5 bases and at J to 6 bases, leaving 6 bases not matched to a gene. From germline, CDR1 is DFQATT and CDR2 SNEGSKA (reference sequence). The CDR3 here is CSADDRGGQPQHF. The CDR3 nucleotides are TGCAGTGCTGATGACAGGGGCGGTCAGCCCCAGCATTTT.

The chain uses TRBV20-1 and TRBJ2-2; D is unresolved. The CDR3 consists of 14 residues. The germline CDR1 and CDR2 sequences are DFQATT and SNEGSKA (reference sequence). V was pared by 5 bases and J by 2 bases, with 12 bases between. CDR3 nucleotides: TGCAGTGCTGGTATAGGTGGAAACACCGGGGAGCTGTTTTTT. Its translation: CSAGIGGNTGELFF.

V usage is TRBV5-1 and J usage is TRBJ2-6; D might be TRBD2 (5 bases). Germline V CDR1 and CDR2: SGHRS, YFSETQ. The V gene lost 4 bases and the J gene lost 4 bases, with 6 bases spanning the gap. This CDR3 is built from 13 residues. CDR3 protein: CASSPGGANVLTF. DNA for the CDR3: TGCGCCAGCAGCCCGGGGGGGGCCAACGTCCTGACTTTC.

This clonotype was recorded many times. The chain has TRBV12-3 or TRBV12-4 and TRBJ1-1; D may be TRBD1 (6 bases). CDR3 size: 14 residues. The V and J ends lost 6 bases and 0 bases respectively, with 11 bases between them. In DNA form, the CDR3 reads TGTGCCAGCAGCCTCAGGGGCATGAACACTGAAGCTTTCTTT. This encodes CASSLRGMNTEAFF.

This clonotype was recorded once. The chain has TRBV7-9 and TRBJ1-2, with 8 bases identical to TRBD1. This CDR3 spans 14 amino acids. CDR1 is SEHNR and CDR2 is FQNEAQ in the germline V gene (reference sequence). V gave up 4 bases and J gave up 1 base; unmatched junction bases: 2. DNA of the CDR3: TGTGCCAGCAGCTCAGGGGGCTATAACTATGGCTACACCTTC. This encodes CASSSGGYNYGYTF.

V usage is TRBV11-2 and J usage is TRBJ2-2, with 7 nucleotides matching TRBD2. Germline CDR1 SGHAT, CDR2 FQNNGV. This CDR3 contains 17 residues. V lost 3 bases, J lost 6 bases, and 13 bases stayed unmatched. The CDR3 spells CASSFNQAGWDAGELFF. CDR3 DNA: TGTGCCAGCAGCTTCAACCAAGCGGGATGGGACGCCGGGGAGCTGTTTTTT.

The table lists this clonotype with many counts. The chain joins TRBV7-9 to TRBJ2-2; 8 bases are a match to TRBD2. Germline V lookup: CDR1 SEHNR, CDR2 FQNEAQ (reference sequence). V lost 6 bases to trimming and J lost 2 bases; unmatched junction nucleotides: 2. The CDR3 length is 14 residues. As DNA, the CDR3 is TGTGCCAGCAGTAGCGGGATAAACACCGGGGAGCTGTTTTTT. Translated: CASSSGINTGELFF.

This clonotype showed up just a few times. The chain carries TRBV2 and TRBJ1-3; D not resolved. Germline lookup yields CDR1 SNHLY and CDR2 FYNNEI. The CDR3 is 14 amino acids. Between the trimmed V and J ends, which lost 2 bases and 0 bases, there was a span of 5 bases. The CDR3 sequence is CASSEIRSGNTIYF. The CDR3, as DNA: TGTGCCAGCAGTGAAATCCGCTCTGGAAACACCATATATTTT.

This clonotype occurred many times. The chain has TRBV12-3 or TRBV12-4 and TRBJ1-5; a possible D gene is TRBD1 (5 bases). V was trimmed by 4 bases and J by 3 bases, leaving 10 bases between them. The CDR3 totals 14 residues. CDR3: CASSSGGYNQPQHF. The CDR3 nucleotides are TGTGCCAGCAGTTCGGGGGGGTACAATCAGCCCCAGCATTTT.

This clonotype is a singleton in its sample. The gene calls are TRBV2 and TRBJ1-1; no definite D call. This CDR3 has 11 amino acids. CDR1 is SNHLY and CDR2 is FYNNEI in the germline V gene. Trimming cost V 4 bases and J 8 bases, with 8 bases left between them. The CDR3 sequence: CASSAQVEAFF. In nucleotides, the CDR3 is TGTGCCAGCAGTGCTCAGGTGGAAGCTTTCTTT.

The sample holds many counts of this clonotype. CDR3 sequence (DNA): TGTGCCAGCAGCGTAGATATGAGCATGAACACTGAAGCTTTCTTT. Protein sequence: CASSVDMSMNTEAFF. V is TRBV9 and J is TRBJ1-1; D unresolved. Trimming removed 0 bases from V and 0 bases from J, with 9 bases in between. The CDR3 runs to 15 residues. The V gene's germline CDR1 is SGDLS and CDR2 YYNGEE.